Sample share makes the clone carrying this T cell receptor (beta chain) medium-sized (0.01 to 0.1%). Its antigen remains unknown. The record originates from a study of T cell responses to AZD1222 COVID-19 vaccine. Assay: immunoSEQ multiplex PCR; the TCRdb copy retains only in-frame clones and omits some. Of 90,000 to 100,000 clones listed, around 89% were seen once; the top ten hold less than 3.5%. Trimming took 3 bases from V and 6 from J, leaving 14 bases between them. Germline assignment: CDR1 SEHNR and CDR2 FQNEAQ (reference sequence). The CDR3 runs to 15 residues. Findings and caveats of the study: All repertoire sampling was performed exclusively after the peak T cell response. The donor group comprised mostly white British people and more females; the analysis possibly underestimated clonal diversity.

Sequencing was performed on peripheral blood, taken on day 0 of AZD1222 vaccination. The sequence was collected from an adult in good health. This chain links TRBV7-9 with TRBJ1-4; D perhaps matches TRBD1 (6 bases). CDR3 region: CASSLAQGYDEKLFF. As DNA, the CDR3 is TGTGCCAGCAGCTTGGCACAGGGTTACGATGAAAAACTGTTTTTT.